These 4 T cell receptor beta chains came from one sample sequenced in a study of shared clonotypes between healthy human individuals. Sequencing was performed with immunoSEQ multiplex PCR; in TCRdb, only in-frame clones are kept and a portion is missing. The repertoire has roughly 380,000 clones, about 96% of them found once; the top ten carry more than 0.3%. The sample comprised memory CD8+ T cells sorted from blood. Subset specified: CD45RO+ cells pooled with CCR7-negative TemRA cells. All receptors derive from a man in his thirties or forties in good health.

The gene calls are TRBV12-5 and TRBJ2-1; D unresolved. Germline V gene data show CDR1 as LGHNT and CDR2 as FRNRAP. The CDR3 contains 20 residues. Trimming removed 0 bases at V and 0 bases at J, with 21 bases between. The CDR3 coding sequence is TGTGCTAGTGGTTTGGTTTCCTCCCCTTACTACGTAAGCTCCTACAATGAGCAGTTCTTC. Amino acids: CASGLVSSPYYVSSYNEQFF.

This clone appeared once. The rearrangement joins TRBV5-1 to TRBJ2-5; 8 positions agree with TRBD1. Germline V lookup: CDR1 SGHRS, CDR2 YFSETQ. This CDR3 is built from 15 residues. V lost 4 bases and J lost 4; bases outside the gene matches: 9. CDR3 protein: CASSLTGEGGETQYF. The CDR3 DNA is TGCGCCAGCAGCCTGACAGGGGAAGGTGGAGAGACCCAGTACTTC.

The chain combines TRBV28 with TRBJ2-7; D could derive from TRBD1 or TRBD2 (6 bases each). This CDR3 spans 15 amino acids. Between the trimmed V and J ends, which lost 6 bases and 3 bases, there was a span of 18 bases. Germline loops: CDR1 MDHEN, CDR2 SYDVKM. The CDR3 DNA reads TGTGCCAGCAGGGAGGGGGGAATAAAACTCTACGAGCAGTACTTC. This codes for CASREGGIKLYEQYF.

The DNA of the CDR3 is TGTGCCAGCAGTTACTCGCTGGTAGAGACCCAGTACTTC. Protein product: CASSYSLVETQYF. The V call is TRBV6-5, the J call TRBJ2-5; D is uncertain. V was pared by 0 bases and J by 4 bases, with 6 bases between. Per germline, CDR1 MNHEY and CDR2 SVGAGI. There are 13 residues in the CDR3.